The present TCR beta chain was sequenced within a study of blood T cell repertoires in COVID-19. As for the study in general: PBMCs, B-cell-depleted T cells, or T cells were the source of the cDNA or gDNA that made up the material.

In assigning cohorts, the study relied on participant-reported clinical history. Per the authors' pipeline: Amplification of reference gene primers provided the estimated nucleated cell counts. The method was immunoSEQ multiplex PCR; TCRdb's version includes in-frame clones alone and lacks a portion of them. V and J calls and clone size are given by that table; D and trimming were obtained from the DNA. The sample consists of roughly 250,000 clones, about nine tenths of them appearing once. This CDR3 is 16 amino acids long. Germline V CDR1 and CDR2: SGHVS, FNYEAQ. Trimming at V came to 5 bases and at J to 5 bases, leaving 10 bases not matched to a gene.

The chain recombines TRBV7-6 with TRBJ2-3; 10 bases match TRBD1. Material for sequencing was PBMCs or T cells enriched from blood (not recorded which). This TCR was sampled from a woman under 40 with acute COVID-19. The CDR3 sequence: CASSTRQGAQGDTQYF. The CDR3 bases are TGTGCCAGCAGCACCCGACAGGGGGCGCAGGGAGATACGCAGTATTTT.